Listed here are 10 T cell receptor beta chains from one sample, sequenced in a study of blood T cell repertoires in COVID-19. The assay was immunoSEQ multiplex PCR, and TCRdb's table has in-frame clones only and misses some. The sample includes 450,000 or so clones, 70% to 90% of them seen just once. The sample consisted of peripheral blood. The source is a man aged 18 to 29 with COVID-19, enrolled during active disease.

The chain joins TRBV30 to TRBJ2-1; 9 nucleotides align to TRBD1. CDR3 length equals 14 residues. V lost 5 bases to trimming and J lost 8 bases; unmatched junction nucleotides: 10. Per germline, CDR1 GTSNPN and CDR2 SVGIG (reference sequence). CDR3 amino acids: CAWSAGTGWYEQFF. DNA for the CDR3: TGTGCCTGGTCTGCCGGGACAGGGTGGTATGAGCAGTTCTTC.

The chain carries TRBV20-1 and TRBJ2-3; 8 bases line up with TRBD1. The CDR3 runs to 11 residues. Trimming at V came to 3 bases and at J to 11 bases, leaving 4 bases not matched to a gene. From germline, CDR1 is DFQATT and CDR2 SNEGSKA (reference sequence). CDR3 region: CSARGTGMQYF. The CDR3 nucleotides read TGCAGTGCTAGGGGGACAGGTATGCAGTATTTT.

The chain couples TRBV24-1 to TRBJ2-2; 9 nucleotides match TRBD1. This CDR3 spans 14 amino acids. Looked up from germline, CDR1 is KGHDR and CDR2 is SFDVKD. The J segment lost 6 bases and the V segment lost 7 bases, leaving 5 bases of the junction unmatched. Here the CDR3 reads CATRGTGPAGELFF. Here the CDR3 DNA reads TGTGCCACCAGGGGGACAGGGCCGGCCGGGGAGCTGTTTTTT.

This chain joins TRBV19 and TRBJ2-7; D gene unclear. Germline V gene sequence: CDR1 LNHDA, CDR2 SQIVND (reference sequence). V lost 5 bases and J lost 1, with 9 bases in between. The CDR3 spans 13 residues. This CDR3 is CASSSAQSYEQYF. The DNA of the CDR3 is TGTGCCAGTAGTTCTGCACAGTCCTACGAGCAGTACTTC.

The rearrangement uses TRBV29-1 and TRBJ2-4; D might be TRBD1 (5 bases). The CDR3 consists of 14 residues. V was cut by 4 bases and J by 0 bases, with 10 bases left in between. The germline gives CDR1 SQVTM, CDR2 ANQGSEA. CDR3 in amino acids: CSVAQGLAKNIQYF. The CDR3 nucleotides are TGCAGCGTTGCGCAGGGTCTAGCCAAAAACATTCAGTACTTC.

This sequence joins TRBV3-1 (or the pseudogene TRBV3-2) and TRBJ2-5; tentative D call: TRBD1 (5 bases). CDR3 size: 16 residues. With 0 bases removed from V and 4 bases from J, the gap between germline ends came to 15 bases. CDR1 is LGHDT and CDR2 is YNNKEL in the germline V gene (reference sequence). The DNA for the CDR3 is TGTGCCAGCAGCCAAGATCATAGGGGTGTAGTAGAGACCCAGTACTTC. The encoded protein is CASSQDHRGVVETQYF.

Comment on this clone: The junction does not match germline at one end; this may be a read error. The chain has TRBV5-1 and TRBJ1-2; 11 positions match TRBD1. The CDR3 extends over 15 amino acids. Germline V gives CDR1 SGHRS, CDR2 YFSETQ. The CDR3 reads CASSLDRGPAYGYTF. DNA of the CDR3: TGCGCCAGCAGTTTGGACAGGGGGCCCGCCTATGGCTACACCTTC.

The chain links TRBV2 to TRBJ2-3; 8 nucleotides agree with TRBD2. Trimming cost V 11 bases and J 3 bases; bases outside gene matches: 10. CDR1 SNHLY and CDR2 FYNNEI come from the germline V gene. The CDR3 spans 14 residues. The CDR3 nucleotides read TGTGCCGGTAGTCCGGGACTAGAAACAGATACGCAGTATTTT. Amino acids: CAGSPGLETDTQYF.

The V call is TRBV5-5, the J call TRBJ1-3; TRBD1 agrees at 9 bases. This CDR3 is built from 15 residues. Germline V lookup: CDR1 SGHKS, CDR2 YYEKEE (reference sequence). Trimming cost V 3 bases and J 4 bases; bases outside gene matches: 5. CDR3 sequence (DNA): TGTGCCAGCAGCTCACAGGGGGCGAAGGGAAACACCATATATTTT. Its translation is CASSSQGAKGNTIYF. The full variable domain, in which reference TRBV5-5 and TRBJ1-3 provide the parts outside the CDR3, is DAGVTQSPTHLIKTRGQQVTLRCSPISGHKSVSWYQQVLGQGPQFIFQYYEKEERGRGNFPDRFSARQFPNYSSELNVNALLLGDSALYLCASSSQGAKGNTIYFGEGSWLTVV.

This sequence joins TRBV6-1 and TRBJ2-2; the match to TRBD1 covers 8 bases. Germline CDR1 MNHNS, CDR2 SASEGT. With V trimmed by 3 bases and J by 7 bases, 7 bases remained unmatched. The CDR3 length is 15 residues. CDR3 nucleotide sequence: TGTGCCAGCAGTGATCGACAGGGGAAGGACGGGGAGCTGTTTTTT. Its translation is CASSDRQGKDGELFF.